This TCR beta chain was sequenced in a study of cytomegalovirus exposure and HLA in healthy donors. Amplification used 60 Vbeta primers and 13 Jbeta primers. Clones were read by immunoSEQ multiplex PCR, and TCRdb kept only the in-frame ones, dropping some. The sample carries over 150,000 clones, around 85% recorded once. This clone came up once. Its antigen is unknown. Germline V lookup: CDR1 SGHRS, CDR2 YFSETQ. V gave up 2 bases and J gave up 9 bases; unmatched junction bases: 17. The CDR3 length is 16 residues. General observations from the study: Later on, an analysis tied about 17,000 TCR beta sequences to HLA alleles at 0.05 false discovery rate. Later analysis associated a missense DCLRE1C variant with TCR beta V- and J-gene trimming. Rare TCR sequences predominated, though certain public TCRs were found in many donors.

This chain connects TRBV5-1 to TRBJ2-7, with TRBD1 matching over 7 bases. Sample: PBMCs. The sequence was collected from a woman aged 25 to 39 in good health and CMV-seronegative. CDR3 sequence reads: CASSLDLGTASTMQYF. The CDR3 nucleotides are TGCGCCAGCAGCTTAGATCTAGGGACAGCCAGTACGATGCAGTACTTC.